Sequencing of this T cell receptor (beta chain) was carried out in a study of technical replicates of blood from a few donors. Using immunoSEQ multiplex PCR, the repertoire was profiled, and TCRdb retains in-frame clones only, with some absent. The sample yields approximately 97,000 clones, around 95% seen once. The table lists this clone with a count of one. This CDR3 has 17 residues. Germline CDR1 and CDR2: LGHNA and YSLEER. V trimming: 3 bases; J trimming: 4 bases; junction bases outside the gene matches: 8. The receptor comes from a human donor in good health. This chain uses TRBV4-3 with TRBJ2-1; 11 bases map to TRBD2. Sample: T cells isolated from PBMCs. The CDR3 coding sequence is TGCGCCAGCAGCCAGGATCCTACTAGCGGGAGTTACAATGAGCAGTTCTTC. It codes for CASSQDPTSGSYNEQFF.